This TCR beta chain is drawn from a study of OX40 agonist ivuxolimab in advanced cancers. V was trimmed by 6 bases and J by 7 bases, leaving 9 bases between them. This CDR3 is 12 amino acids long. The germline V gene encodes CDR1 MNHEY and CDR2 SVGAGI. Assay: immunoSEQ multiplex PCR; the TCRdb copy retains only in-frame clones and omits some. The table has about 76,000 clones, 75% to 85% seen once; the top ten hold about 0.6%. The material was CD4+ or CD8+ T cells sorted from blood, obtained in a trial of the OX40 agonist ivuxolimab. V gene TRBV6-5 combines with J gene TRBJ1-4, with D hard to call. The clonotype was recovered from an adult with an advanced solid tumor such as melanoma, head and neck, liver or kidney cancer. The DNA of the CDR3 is TGTGCCAGCAGGGGGTACGGTGAAAAACTGTTTTTT. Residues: CASRGYGEKLFF.